This TCR beta chain was obtained from a study of T cells in tumors after PD-1 blockade. Study overall: Excluded were patients with checkpoint blockade, immunosuppressants, or radiotherapy or other anti-cancer therapy within 4 weeks. Daily vismodegib 150 mg continued in a subset of anti-PD-1-treated patients. On average, peripheral blood gave about 100,000 TCR templates and 35,000 to 40,000 unique clonotypes.

Here immunoSEQ multiplex PCR was the method, and the copy in TCRdb shows in-frame clones only, minus some. The sample has 15,000 to 25,000 clones, about 85% seen once. The CDR3 is made up of 20 amino acids. Germline lookup yields CDR1 SGHVS and CDR2 FQNEAQ. The ends lost 2 bases at V and 0 bases at J; junction bases unmatched: 7. The genes are TRBV7-8 and TRBJ2-2; 15 bases match TRBD2. This sample comprised PBMCs, obtained after anti-PD-1 therapy. The receptor comes from a human donor with advanced basal cell or squamous cell carcinoma (not recorded which). The CDR3 DNA reads TGTGCCAGCAGCTTAACACGGACTAGCGGGAGGGGTTCGAACACCGGGGAGCTGTTTTTT. It yields the protein CASSLTRTSGRGSNTGELFF.